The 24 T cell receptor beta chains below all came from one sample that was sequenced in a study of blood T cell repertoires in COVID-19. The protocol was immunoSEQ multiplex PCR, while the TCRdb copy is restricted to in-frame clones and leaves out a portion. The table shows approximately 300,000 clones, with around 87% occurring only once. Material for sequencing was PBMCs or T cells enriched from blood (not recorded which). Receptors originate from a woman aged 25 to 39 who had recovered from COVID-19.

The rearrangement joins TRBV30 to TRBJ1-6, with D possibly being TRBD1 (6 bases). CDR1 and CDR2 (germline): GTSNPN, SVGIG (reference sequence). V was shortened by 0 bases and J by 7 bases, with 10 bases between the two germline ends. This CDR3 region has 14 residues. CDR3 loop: CAWSVQGRNSPLHF. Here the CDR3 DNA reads TGTGCCTGGAGTGTACAGGGAAGGAATTCACCCCTCCACTTT.

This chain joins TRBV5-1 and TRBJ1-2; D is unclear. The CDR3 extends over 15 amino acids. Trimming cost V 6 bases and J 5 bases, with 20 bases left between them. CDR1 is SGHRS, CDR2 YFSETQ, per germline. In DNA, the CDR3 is TGCGCCAGCAAACGGGAGCTCCCCGGCCTATATGGCTACACCTTC. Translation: CASKRELPGLYGYTF.

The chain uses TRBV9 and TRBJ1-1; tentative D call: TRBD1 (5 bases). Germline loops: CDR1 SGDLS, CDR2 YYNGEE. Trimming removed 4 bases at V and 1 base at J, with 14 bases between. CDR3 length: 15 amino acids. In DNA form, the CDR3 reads TGTGCCAGCAGCCTTAAGACAGATGGGAACACTGAAGCTTTCTTT. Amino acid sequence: CASSLKTDGNTEAFF. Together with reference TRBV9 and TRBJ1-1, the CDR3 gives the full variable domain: DSGVTQTPKHLITATGQRVTLRCSPRSGDLSVYWYQQSLDQGLQFLIQYYNGEERAKGNILERFSAQQFPDLHSELNLSSLELGDSALYFCASSLKTDGNTEAFFGQGTRLTVV.

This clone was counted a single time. The chain's CDR3 is CASSFVIAGVMQFF. Here the CDR3 DNA reads TGTGCCAGCAGTTTTGTCATAGCGGGGGTAATGCAGTTCTTC. This rearrangement joins TRBV28 to TRBJ2-1; 9 bases line up with TRBD2. CDR1 is MDHEN, CDR2 SYDVKM, per germline. With V trimmed by 3 bases and J by 12 bases, 9 bases remained unmatched. The CDR3 contains 14 residues.

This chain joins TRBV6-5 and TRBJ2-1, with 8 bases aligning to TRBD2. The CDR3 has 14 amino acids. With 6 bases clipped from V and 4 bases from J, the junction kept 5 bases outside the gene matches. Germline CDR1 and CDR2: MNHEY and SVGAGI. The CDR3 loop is CASRAGGQYNEQFF. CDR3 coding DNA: TGTGCCAGCAGGGCGGGGGGCCAATACAATGAGCAGTTCTTC.

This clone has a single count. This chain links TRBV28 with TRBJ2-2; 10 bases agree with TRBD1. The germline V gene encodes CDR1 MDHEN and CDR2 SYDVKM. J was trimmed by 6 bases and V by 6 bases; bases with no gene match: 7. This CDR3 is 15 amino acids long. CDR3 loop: CASSRTGGRAGELFF. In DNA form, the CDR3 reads TGTGCCAGCAGCAGGACAGGGGGTAGGGCCGGGGAGCTGTTTTTT.

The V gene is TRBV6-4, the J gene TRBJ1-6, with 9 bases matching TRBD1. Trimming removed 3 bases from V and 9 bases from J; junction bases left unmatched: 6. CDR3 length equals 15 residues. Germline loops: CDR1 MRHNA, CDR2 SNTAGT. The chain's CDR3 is CASSETTGGSSPLHF. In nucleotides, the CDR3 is TGTGCCAGCAGTGAAACTACAGGGGGCAGTTCACCCCTCCACTTT.

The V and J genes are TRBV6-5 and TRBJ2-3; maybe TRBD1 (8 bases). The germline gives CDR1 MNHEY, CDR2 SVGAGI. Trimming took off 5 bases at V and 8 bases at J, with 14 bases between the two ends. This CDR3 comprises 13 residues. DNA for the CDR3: TGTGCCAGCAGTACAGGGGGGGAAGGTACGCAGTATTTT. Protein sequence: CASSTGGEGTQYF.

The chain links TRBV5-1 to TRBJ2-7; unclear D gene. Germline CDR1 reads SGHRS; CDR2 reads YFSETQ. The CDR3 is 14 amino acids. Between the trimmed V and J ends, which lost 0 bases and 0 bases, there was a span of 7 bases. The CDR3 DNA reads TGCGCCAGCAGCTTGGGGCACCTCTCCTACGAGCAGTACTTC. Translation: CASSLGHLSYEQYF.

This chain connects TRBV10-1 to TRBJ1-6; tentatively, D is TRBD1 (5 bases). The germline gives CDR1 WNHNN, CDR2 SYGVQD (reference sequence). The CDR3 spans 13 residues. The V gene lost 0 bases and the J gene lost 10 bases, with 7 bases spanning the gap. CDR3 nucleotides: TGCGCCAGCAGTGAGTCGACAGTCTCACCCCTCCACTTT. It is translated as CASSESTVSPLHF.

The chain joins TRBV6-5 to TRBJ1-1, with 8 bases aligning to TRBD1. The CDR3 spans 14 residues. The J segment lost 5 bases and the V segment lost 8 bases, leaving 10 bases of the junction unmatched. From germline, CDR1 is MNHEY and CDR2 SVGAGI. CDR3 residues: CASGRDTGGTEAFF. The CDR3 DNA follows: TGTGCCAGCGGGAGGGACACAGGGGGGACTGAAGCTTTCTTT.

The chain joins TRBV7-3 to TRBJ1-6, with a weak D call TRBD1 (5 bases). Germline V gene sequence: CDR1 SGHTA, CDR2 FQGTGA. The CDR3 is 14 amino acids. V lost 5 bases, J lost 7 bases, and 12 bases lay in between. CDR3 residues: CASSLGGGNSPLHF. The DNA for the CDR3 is TGTGCCAGCAGCCTGGGGGGAGGAAATTCACCCCTCCACTTT. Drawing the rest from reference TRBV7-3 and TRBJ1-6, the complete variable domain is GAGVSQTPSNKVTEKGKYVELRCDPISGHTALYWYRQSLGQGPEFLIYFQGTGAADDSGLPNDRFFAVRPEGSVSTLKIQRTERGDSAVYLCASSLGGGNSPLHFGNGTRLTVT.

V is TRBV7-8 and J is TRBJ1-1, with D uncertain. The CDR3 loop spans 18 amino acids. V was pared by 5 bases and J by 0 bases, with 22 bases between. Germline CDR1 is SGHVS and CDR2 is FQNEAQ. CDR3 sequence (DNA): TGTGCCAGCAGCCCTACACGTAACTTGGACGGGATGAACACTGAAGCTTTCTTT. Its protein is CASSPTRNLDGMNTEAFF. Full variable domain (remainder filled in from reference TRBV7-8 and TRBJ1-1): GAGVSQSPRYKVAKRGQDVALRCDPISGHVSLFWYQQALGQGPEFLTYFQNEAQLDKSGLPSDRFFAERPEGSVSTLKIQRTQQEDSAVYLCASSPTRNLDGMNTEAFFGQGTRLTVV.

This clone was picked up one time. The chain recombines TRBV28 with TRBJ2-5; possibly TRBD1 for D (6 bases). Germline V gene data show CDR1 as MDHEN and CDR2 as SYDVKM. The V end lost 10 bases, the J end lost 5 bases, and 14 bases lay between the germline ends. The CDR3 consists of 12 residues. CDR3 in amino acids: CATKGVSETQYF. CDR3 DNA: TGTGCCACCAAGGGGGTTTCTGAGACCCAGTACTTC.

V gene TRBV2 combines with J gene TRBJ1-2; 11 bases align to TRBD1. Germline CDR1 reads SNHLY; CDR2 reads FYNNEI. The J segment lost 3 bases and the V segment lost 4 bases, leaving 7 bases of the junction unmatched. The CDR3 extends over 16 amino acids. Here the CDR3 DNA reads TGTGCCAGCAGTGGGGCCCCGGGACAGGGGGACTATGGCTACACCTTC. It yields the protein CASSGAPGQGDYGYTF.

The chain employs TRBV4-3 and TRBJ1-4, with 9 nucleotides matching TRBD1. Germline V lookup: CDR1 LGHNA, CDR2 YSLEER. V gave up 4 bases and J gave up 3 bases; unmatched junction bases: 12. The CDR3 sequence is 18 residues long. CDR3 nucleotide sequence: TGCGCCAGCAGCCCCGCGACAGGGGGAAGTTCGGCTAATGAAAAACTGTTTTTT. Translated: CASSPATGGSSANEKLFF.

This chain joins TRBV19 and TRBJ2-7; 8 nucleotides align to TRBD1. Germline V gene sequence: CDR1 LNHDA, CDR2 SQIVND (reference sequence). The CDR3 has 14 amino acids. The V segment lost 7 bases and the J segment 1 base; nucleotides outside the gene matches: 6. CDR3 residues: CASTAGTGSYEQYF. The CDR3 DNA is TGTGCCAGTACCGCCGGGACAGGTTCCTACGAGCAGTACTTC.

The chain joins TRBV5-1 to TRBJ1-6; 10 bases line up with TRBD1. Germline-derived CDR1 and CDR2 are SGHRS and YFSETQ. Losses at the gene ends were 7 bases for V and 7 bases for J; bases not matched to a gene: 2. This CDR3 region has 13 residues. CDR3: CASGDRGNSPLHF. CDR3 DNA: TGCGCCAGCGGGGACAGGGGAAATTCACCCCTCCACTTT. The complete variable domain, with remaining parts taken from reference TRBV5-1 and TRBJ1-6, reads KAGVTQTPRYLIKTRGQQVTLSCSPISGHRSVSWYQQTPGQGLQFLFEYFSETQRNKGNFPGRFSGRQFSNSRSEMNVSTLELGDSALYLCASGDRGNSPLHFGNGTRLTVT.

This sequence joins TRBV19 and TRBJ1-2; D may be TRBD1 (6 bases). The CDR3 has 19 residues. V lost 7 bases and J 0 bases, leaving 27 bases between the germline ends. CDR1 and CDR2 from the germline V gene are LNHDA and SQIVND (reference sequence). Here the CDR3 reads CASKRGSVGHGTTNYGYTF. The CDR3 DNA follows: TGTGCCAGTAAAAGAGGCTCGGTGGGACACGGAACGACTAACTATGGCTACACCTTC. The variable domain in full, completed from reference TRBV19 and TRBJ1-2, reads DGGITQSPKYLFRKEGQNVTLSCEQNLNHDAMYWYRQDPGQGLRLIYYSQIVNDFQKGDIAEGYSVSREKKESFPLTVTSAQKNPTAFYLCASKRGSVGHGTTNYGYTFGSGTRLTVV.

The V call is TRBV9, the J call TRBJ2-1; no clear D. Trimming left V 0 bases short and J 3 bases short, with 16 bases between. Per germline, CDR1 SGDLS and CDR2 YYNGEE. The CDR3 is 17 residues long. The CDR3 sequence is CASSVGGPAGNYNEQFF. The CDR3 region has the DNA TGTGCCAGCAGCGTAGGAGGCCCCGCTGGTAACTACAATGAGCAGTTCTTC.

The CDR3 sequence: CASSPRRRGTSTDTQYF. DNA for the CDR3: TGTGCCAGCAGCCCTCGGCGGAGAGGGACTAGCACAGATACGCAGTATTTT. The rearrangement uses TRBV5-8 and TRBJ2-3, with D perhaps TRBD2 (6 bases). V shed 4 bases and J shed 0 bases, with 18 bases lying between them. The CDR3 length is 17 residues. Germline assignment: CDR1 SGHTS and CDR2 YDEGEE.

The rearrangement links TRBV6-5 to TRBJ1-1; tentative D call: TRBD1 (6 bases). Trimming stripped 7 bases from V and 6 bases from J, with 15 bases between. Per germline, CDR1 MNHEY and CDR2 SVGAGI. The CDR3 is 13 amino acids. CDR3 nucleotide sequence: TGTGCCAGCACCGGAACAGGGACCGCTGAAGCTTTCTTT. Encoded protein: CASTGTGTAEAFF.

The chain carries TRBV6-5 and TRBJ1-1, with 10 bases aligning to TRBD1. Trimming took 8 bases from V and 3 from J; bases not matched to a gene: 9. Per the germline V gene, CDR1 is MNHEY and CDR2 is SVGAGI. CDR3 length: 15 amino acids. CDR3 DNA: TGTGCCAGCGGGGATACCGGGACAGGGGACACTGAAGCTTTCTTT. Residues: CASGDTGTGDTEAFF.

In nucleotides, the CDR3 is TGTGCCAGCAGTTACTCGATCGCAGGGTCAGAGACCCAGTACTTC. It is translated as CASSYSIAGSETQYF. The gene calls are TRBV6-5 and TRBJ2-5, with D perhaps TRBD1 (5 bases). CDR1 MNHEY and CDR2 SVGAGI come from the germline V gene. Trimming pared 0 bases from V and 4 bases from J, leaving 12 bases between. The CDR3 sequence is 15 residues long.